This T cell receptor beta chain is drawn from a study of blood T cell repertoires in COVID-19. Background on the study: Sites across the United States, Italy and Spain contributed samples from acute and convalescent COVID-19. T cells, B-cell-depleted T cells, or PBMCs provided the cDNA or gDNA that served as material.

CDR3 length: 14 residues. Per the germline V gene, CDR1 is LGHNT and CDR2 is FRNRAP. In the authors' workflow: Amplification from reference gene primers served as the basis for estimated nucleated cell counts. The assay was immunoSEQ multiplex PCR, and TCRdb's table has in-frame clones only and misses some. Clone size and the V and J calls come from that table; the DNA yielded D and trimming. The top ten clones hold less than 1.6% of a sample with about 300,000 clones, about 87% of them seen once. In its sample, this clone was seen once. The junction does not match germline at one end; this may be a read error.

This sequence joins TRBV12-5 and TRBJ1-2; 7 nucleotides agree with TRBD1. This TCR derives from a woman aged 35 to 49 who had recovered from COVID-19. Sequenced sample: peripheral blood. Here the CDR3 reads CASGLFITTGKDLF. CDR3 in DNA: TGTGCTAGTGGTTTGTTCATCACGACAGGGAAAGATCTCTTC.